These 10 T cell receptor beta chains share one sample of origin, sequenced in a study of blood T cell repertoires in COVID-19. Generated by immunoSEQ multiplex PCR, the TCRdb table keeps only in-frame clones and is missing some. This sample has fewer than 250,000 clones; 70% to 90% occur once, and the top ten carry 4%. The sample taken for sequencing was peripheral blood. Receptors were obtained from a man in his fifties with acute or convalescent COVID-19.

The V and J genes are TRBV11-2 and TRBJ2-7; possible D gene TRBD2, 5 bases. The CDR3 is 15 amino acids. CDR1 is SGHAT and CDR2 is FQNNGV in the germline V gene. The V end was cut by 2 bases, the J end by 1 base, with 12 bases between. This chain's CDR3 is CASSLSFRGSYEQYF. CDR3 bases: TGTGCCAGCAGCTTAAGTTTCCGAGGGTCCTACGAGCAGTACTTC.

The chain employs TRBV13 and TRBJ2-1; D may be TRBD1 (5 bases). Per the germline V gene, CDR1 is PRHDT and CDR2 is FYEKMQ (reference sequence). Trimming shortened V by 6 bases and J by 2 bases, and 11 bases separated the two germline ends. The CDR3 loop spans 14 amino acids. CDR3 loop: CASSPSGTYNEQFF. CDR3 nucleotides: TGTGCCAGCAGTCCTTCAGGGACCTACAATGAGCAGTTCTTC. The variable domain in full, with the rest retrieved from reference TRBV13 and TRBJ2-1, is AAGVIQSPRHLIKEKRETATLKCYPIPRHDTVYWYQQGPGQDPQFLISFYEKMQSDKGSIPDRFSAQQFSDYHSELNMSSLELGDSALYFCASSPSGTYNEQFFGPGTRLTVL.

The chain employs TRBV11-1 and TRBJ2-2, with 9 bases that match TRBD2. Trimming removed 2 bases from V and 2 bases from J; junction bases left unmatched: 3. Germline lookup yields CDR1 SGHAT and CDR2 FQDESV (reference sequence). The CDR3 sequence is 16 residues long. CDR3 sequence (DNA): TGTGCCAGCAGCTTACTAGCGGGGTTTAACACCGGGGAGCTGTTTTTT. Translation: CASSLLAGFNTGELFF.

The chain links TRBV3-1 (or the pseudogene TRBV3-2) to TRBJ1-4; possibly TRBD1 for D (5 bases). The V end was cut by 0 bases, the J end by 8 bases, with 19 bases between. There are 17 residues in the CDR3. Germline-derived CDR1 and CDR2 are LGHDT and YNNKEL (reference sequence). DNA for the CDR3: TGTGCCAGCAGCCAAGAGACCTTTCAGGGTGGTAACGAAAAACTGTTTTTT. Protein sequence: CASSQETFQGGNEKLFF.

On this clone: The same CDR3 is also encoded by other DNA sequences in this sample. This chain connects TRBV5-1 to TRBJ1-1; D may be TRBD1 (5 bases). Trimming stripped 2 bases from V and 1 base from J, with 6 bases between. CDR1 and CDR2 from the germline V gene are SGHRS and YFSETQ. The CDR3 runs 13 residues. Here the CDR3 DNA reads TGCGCCAGCAGCTTTCAGGGGAACACTGAAGCTTTCTTT. Its protein product is CASSFQGNTEAFF. Together with reference TRBV5-1 and TRBJ1-1, the CDR3 gives the full variable domain: KAGVTQTPRYLIKTRGQQVTLSCSPISGHRSVSWYQQTPGQGLQFLFEYFSETQRNKGNFPGRFSGRQFSNSRSEMNVSTLELGDSALYLCASSFQGNTEAFFGQGTRLTVV.

Many counts were recorded for this clone. The V call is TRBV10-3, the J call TRBJ2-3; 7 bases align to TRBD1. Germline-derived CDR1 and CDR2 are ENHRY and SYGVKD. CDR3 length: 15 amino acids. V gave up 2 bases and J gave up 1 base; unmatched junction bases: 3. The CDR3 sequence is CAISEEGAGTDTQYF. The CDR3 nucleotides are TGTGCCATCAGTGAGGAGGGGGCTGGCACAGATACGCAGTATTTT.

This chain uses TRBV19 with TRBJ1-4, with 9 bases identical to TRBD1. The CDR3 loop spans 14 amino acids. Germline-derived CDR1 and CDR2 are LNHDA and SQIVND (reference sequence). The V segment lost 9 bases and the J segment 8 bases; nucleotides outside the gene matches: 10. CDR3 bases: TGTGCCAGCTCACCGGGACAGGGATACGAAAAACTGTTTTTT. It is translated as CASSPGQGYEKLFF.

The V call is TRBV2, the J call TRBJ2-7, with a possible D match to TRBD1 (6 bases). The germline gives CDR1 SNHLY, CDR2 FYNNEI. CDR3 length: 14 residues. Trimming stripped 5 bases from V and 4 bases from J, with 15 bases between. The CDR3 DNA sequence: TGTGCCAGCAGTCAATTGGACAGCTTTTACGAGCAGTACTTC. As protein: CASSQLDSFYEQYF.

This clone was seen a single time. V and J are TRBV3-1 (or the pseudogene TRBV3-2) and TRBJ2-7; no definite D call. Deletions cut 6 bases from V and 3 bases from J, with 6 bases between. Per the germline V gene, CDR1 is LGHDT and CDR2 is YNNKEL (reference sequence). The CDR3 consists of 11 residues. The DNA for the CDR3 is TGTGCCAGCAGTCGTCGCTACGAGCAGTACTTC. This translates into CASSRRYEQYF.

The rearrangement links TRBV6-5 to TRBJ2-7, with D possibly matching TRBD2 (5 bases). Germline V lookup: CDR1 MNHEY, CDR2 SVGAGI. This CDR3 has 14 amino acids. Trimming took 5 bases from V and 3 from J, leaving 14 bases between them. Written as DNA, the CDR3 is TGTGCCAGCAGTCCCCGAGGGAGTCGCTACGAGCAGTACTTC. Its translation is CASSPRGSRYEQYF.